One and the same sample provided the 4 T cell receptor beta chains below, sequenced in a study of identical twins. TCRdb passed the 5' RACE reads through MiXCR, listing each CDR3 protein once. The table shows 400,000 to 550,000 distinct CDR3 sequences, with around 20% occurring only once. These data also formed part of another study, on T cells expressing NK-cell markers.

Sequenced material: CD4+ T cells sorted from blood. These receptor sequences come from a woman aged 18-35 years in good health.

Ten or more counts support this clonotype. The rearrangement links TRBV20-1 to TRBJ2-5; D not certain. The V and J ends lost 4 bases and 6 bases respectively, with 9 bases between them. The CDR3 has 11 amino acids. The germline V gene has CDR1 DFQATT and CDR2 SNEGSKA (reference sequence). Here the CDR3 reads CSAMKKKTQYF. Here the CDR3 DNA reads TGCAGTGCTATGAAGAAGAAGACCCAGTACTTC.

CDR3 sequence reads: CSAAQGGGADETQYF. As DNA, the CDR3 is TGCAGTGCTGCCCAAGGGGGAGGGGCGGATGAGACCCAGTACTTC. The chain carries TRBV20-1 and TRBJ2-5, with a weak D call TRBD2 (7 bases). The germline V gene encodes CDR1 DFQATT and CDR2 SNEGSKA (reference sequence). The V end was cut by 5 bases, the J end by 5 bases, with 21 bases between. The CDR3 is 15 residues long.

The J gene is TRBJ2-7, the V gene TRBV11-2; 7 nucleotides line up with TRBD2. Germline loops: CDR1 SGHAT, CDR2 FQNNGV. Germline trimming cut 6 bases from V and 6 bases from J; bases unmatched to any gene: 5. CDR3 length: 12 residues. CDR3 sequence: CASSLPGGEQYF. CDR3 in DNA: TGTGCCAGCAGTCTCCCGGGGGGCGAGCAGTACTTC.

This clonotype showed up many times. J is TRBJ1-5 and V is TRBV7-2; unclear D gene. Germline V gene data show CDR1 as SGHTA and CDR2 as FQGNSA. The V gene lost 5 bases and the J gene lost 2 bases, with 10 bases spanning the gap. The CDR3 sequence is 14 residues long. The CDR3 reads CASSDLQGNQPQHF. The CDR3 coding sequence is TGTGCCAGCAGCGATTTGCAGGGCAATCAGCCCCAGCATTTT.